The next 24 T cell receptor beta chains were all read from a single sample in a study of control samples from healthy donors and cancer patients. Sequenced by immunoSEQ multiplex PCR; TCRdb stores in-frame clones only, minus some. The table for this sample gives about 190,000 clones. Specimen: blood. The receptors stem from a woman under 40 in good health.

The V call is TRBV7-9, the J call TRBJ2-1; tentative D call: TRBD1 (5 bases). Trimming cost V 11 bases and J 1 base, with 12 bases left between them. Per germline, CDR1 SEHNR and CDR2 FQNEAQ (reference sequence). The CDR3 contains 13 residues. The CDR3: CAGAGNSYNEQFF. Written as DNA, the CDR3 is TGTGCCGGGGCTGGAAATTCCTACAATGAGCAGTTCTTC.

The chain has TRBV5-1 and TRBJ1-4, with 10 bases aligning to TRBD1. The CDR3 extends over 18 amino acids. In germline, CDR1 is SGHRS, CDR2 YFSETQ. V gave up 6 bases and J gave up 1 base; unmatched junction bases: 12. The chain's CDR3 is CASKTGQGVPGTNEKLFF. CDR3 DNA: TGCGCCAGCAAGACAGGACAGGGGGTGCCGGGAACTAATGAAAAACTGTTTTTT.

V gene TRBV15 combines with J gene TRBJ2-3, with TRBD2 as a possible D gene (6 bases). This CDR3 has 18 residues. V shed 0 bases and J shed 2 bases, with 18 bases lying between them. Looked up from germline, CDR1 is LNHNV and CDR2 is YYDKDF (reference sequence). CDR3 DNA sequence: TGTGCCACCAGCAGAGAAAAGGGCGGGGCGGAGACCACAGATACGCAGTATTTT. Translation gives CATSREKGGAETTDTQYF.

The chain couples TRBV4-1 to TRBJ1-3; weak D call: TRBD1 (6 bases). This CDR3 is built from 14 residues. The V gene lost 0 bases and the J gene lost 4 bases, with 7 bases spanning the gap. Germline V CDR1 and CDR2: MGHRA, YSYEKL. The CDR3 sequence: CASSQEGGGNTIYF. The CDR3, as DNA: TGCGCCAGCAGCCAAGAGGGGGGCGGAAACACCATATATTTT.

The V gene is TRBV6-5, the J gene TRBJ1-1, with TRBD1 matching 7 bases. This CDR3 spans 15 amino acids. Germline CDR1 and CDR2: MNHEY and SVGAGI. The junction had 4 bases not matched to a gene; V was cut back by 2 bases and J by 1 base. CDR3: CASSYQGDRNTEAFF. DNA for the CDR3: TGTGCCAGCAGTTACCAGGGGGACAGGAACACTGAAGCTTTCTTT.

J is TRBJ2-1 and V is TRBV28; tentatively, D is TRBD1 (5 bases). CDR3 length equals 11 residues. Germline CDR1 is MDHEN and CDR2 is SYDVKM. V shed 6 bases and J shed 10 bases, with 10 bases lying between them. CDR3 nucleotides: TGTGCCAGCAGCATGGGGCACGAGCAGTTCTTC. It yields the protein CASSMGHEQFF.

J is TRBJ1-5 and V is TRBV2; a possible D gene is TRBD1 (5 bases). This CDR3 has 15 amino acids. Per the germline V gene, CDR1 is SNHLY and CDR2 is FYNNEI. V was trimmed by 6 bases and J by 3 bases, leaving 15 bases between them. CDR3 nucleotide sequence: TGTGCCAGCAGGGAGGAGGGGCTGGACAATCAGCCCCAGCATTTT. It translates to CASREEGLDNQPQHF.

This chain links TRBV7-9 with TRBJ1-2; D gene uncertain. Deletions cut 5 bases from V and 5 bases from J, with 9 bases between. CDR3 length equals 12 residues. CDR1 is SEHNR and CDR2 is FQNEAQ in the germline V gene (reference sequence). The CDR3 DNA is TGTGCCAGCAGCCCGGCCTTATATGGCTACACCTTC. It translates to CASSPALYGYTF.

This sequence joins TRBV15 and TRBJ1-5; D may be TRBD1 (6 bases). The CDR3 runs to 14 residues. Germline V gene lookup returns CDR1 LNHNV and CDR2 YYDKDF (reference sequence). V was pared by 5 bases and J by 11 bases, with 19 bases between. Written as DNA, the CDR3 is TGTGCCACCAGCGTACGGACAGCCCTCGGGGCCCAGCATTTT. It specifies CATSVRTALGAQHF.

The CDR3 DNA follows: TGTGCCAGCAGTGAGGGGGTTAATCAGCCCCAGCATTTT. Translated, it gives CASSEGVNQPQHF. The V and J genes are TRBV9 and TRBJ1-5, with D possibly matching TRBD1 (6 bases). The length of the CDR3 is 13 residues. The V gene lost 5 bases and the J gene lost 4 bases, with 10 bases spanning the gap. Germline CDR1 and CDR2: SGDLS and YYNGEE.

The chain links TRBV6-2 or TRBV6-3 to TRBJ1-3, with D hard to call. The V end was cut by 0 bases, the J end by 0 bases, with 12 bases between. Germline assignment: CDR1 MNHEY and CDR2 SVGEGT. This CDR3 has 17 residues. Written as DNA, the CDR3 is TGTGCCAGCAGTTACTCGGGCGGGCGGAGCTCTGGAAACACCATATATTTT. Protein sequence: CASSYSGGRSSGNTIYF.

The rearrangement links TRBV4-1 to TRBJ1-5, with 7 bases identical to TRBD1. CDR3 length equals 14 residues. CDR1 is MGHRA, CDR2 YSYEKL, per germline. Trimming took 1 base from V and 9 from J; bases not matched to a gene: 6. The CDR3 DNA sequence: TGCGCCAGCAGCCAAGCGGGACAGACGTCGCCCCAGCATTTT. Translating it yields CASSQAGQTSPQHF.

The chain carries TRBV4-3 and TRBJ1-1; 7 bases agree with TRBD1. The trim removed 7 bases at V and 2 bases at J, leaving 10 bases unmatched. The CDR3 runs 15 residues. Germline CDR1 LGHNA, CDR2 YSLEER. CDR3 loop: CASNEDRRGNTEAFF. CDR3 bases: TGCGCCAGCAATGAGGACAGGCGGGGAAACACTGAAGCTTTCTTT.

CDR3 loop: CASSSDGNNQPQHF. DNA for the CDR3: TGCGCCAGCAGCTCGGACGGTAACAATCAGCCCCAGCATTTT. This chain links TRBV5-1 with TRBJ1-5; the D is unclear. V lost 3 bases to trimming and J lost 3 bases, with 10 bases between them. Per the germline V gene, CDR1 is SGHRS and CDR2 is YFSETQ. The CDR3 consists of 14 residues.

The chain links TRBV27 to TRBJ1-6; no firm D call. The germline V gene encodes CDR1 MNHEY and CDR2 SMNVEV (reference sequence). The CDR3 consists of 14 residues. The V and J ends lost 3 bases and 5 bases respectively, with 8 bases between them. The CDR3 nucleotides are TGTGCCAGCAGTTTGAGTTTGAATAATTCACCCCTCCACTTT. Its translation is CASSLSLNNSPLHF.

The V gene is TRBV6-5, the J gene TRBJ1-4; no firm D call. Between the trimmed V and J ends, which lost 5 bases and 5 bases, there was a span of 9 bases. CDR3 length: 13 amino acids. Per the germline V gene, CDR1 is MNHEY and CDR2 is SVGAGI. CDR3 sequence (DNA): TGTGCCAGCAGTAGGGTGGGGAATGAAAAACTGTTTTTT. Amino acids: CASSRVGNEKLFF.

The chain uses TRBV5-1 and TRBJ2-2; D might be TRBD2 (6 bases). The CDR3 loop spans 18 amino acids. CDR1 is SGHRS, CDR2 YFSETQ, per germline. V shed 2 bases and J shed 0 bases, with 17 bases lying between them. The CDR3 region has the DNA TGCGCCAGCAGCTTCGGGAGACTCGGCACGGCGAACACCGGGGAGCTGTTTTTT. It codes for CASSFGRLGTANTGELFF.

The rearrangement uses TRBV6-5 and TRBJ2-7; D possibly uses TRBD1 or TRBD2 (5 bases each). The germline V and J ends were trimmed by 5 bases and 3 bases, with 11 bases remaining between them. This CDR3 contains 13 residues. Looked up from germline, CDR1 is MNHEY and CDR2 is SVGAGI. The CDR3 sequence: CASSPGRSYEQYF. CDR3 sequence (DNA): TGTGCCAGCAGTCCGGGACGGAGCTACGAGCAGTACTTC.

The chain has TRBV5-1 and TRBJ1-6; TRBD1 matches at 7 bases. The germline V gene has CDR1 SGHRS and CDR2 YFSETQ. With V trimmed by 3 bases and J by 3 bases, 3 bases remained unmatched. This CDR3 contains 15 residues. CDR3 nucleotide sequence: TGCGCCAGCAGCTGGGGACAGAGCTATAATTCACCCCTCCACTTT. Residues: CASSWGQSYNSPLHF.

This chain's CDR3 is CASSPDLATNEKLFF. The CDR3 DNA sequence: TGTGCCAGCTCACCAGACCTTGCAACTAATGAAAAACTGTTTTTT. This chain links TRBV18 with TRBJ1-4; no reliable D call. CDR1 and CDR2 (germline): KGHSH, LQKENI. CDR3 length equals 15 residues. V dropped 2 bases and J dropped 0 bases, with 7 bases sitting between them.

This sequence joins TRBV9 and TRBJ2-1; D gene unclear. Germline V lookup: CDR1 SGDLS, CDR2 YYNGEE. The CDR3 is 16 amino acids. The ends were cut back, 2 bases at V and 0 bases at J, with 12 bases in the middle. In nucleotides, the CDR3 is TGTGCCAGCAGCGTGCCCCTTTCGAGCTCCTACAATGAGCAGTTCTTC. Amino acids: CASSVPLSSSYNEQFF.

The CDR3 DNA sequence: TGTGCCAGCAGTTGGGGCCATGGCTACACCTTC. It specifies CASSWGHGYTF. This sequence joins TRBV12-3 or TRBV12-4 and TRBJ1-2, with D tentatively TRBD1 (5 bases). The CDR3 consists of 11 residues. V lost 4 bases and J lost 6, with 6 bases in between.

This chain uses TRBV19 with TRBJ2-1, with no clear D. Germline-derived CDR1 and CDR2 are LNHDA and SQIVND (reference sequence). Trimming pared 5 bases from V and 2 bases from J, leaving 16 bases between. The CDR3 sequence is 16 residues long. In nucleotides, the CDR3 is TGTGCCAGTAGTTCATTTGTGGGCCCAACCTACAATGAGCAGTTCTTC. Translation: CASSSFVGPTYNEQFF.

The V gene is TRBV6-5, the J gene TRBJ2-4; TRBD1 matches 9 bases. The CDR3 runs to 15 residues. Trimming removed 6 bases from V and 6 bases from J; junction bases left unmatched: 9. Germline V gives CDR1 MNHEY, CDR2 SVGAGI. CDR3 loop: CASSPVQGARNIQYF. CDR3 nucleotides: TGTGCCAGCAGCCCCGTACAGGGGGCGAGAAACATTCAGTACTTC.